Reported below is one T cell receptor beta chain. Its antigen is as yet unknown. A second PCR of about 7 to 12 cycles used a sample-barcoded 5' primer and a J-beta primer mix. TCRdb called the 5' RACE reads again in MiXCR, with one record for every CDR3 protein. Among over a million distinct CDR3 sequences, 40% to 50% were seen once, and the ten largest hold roughly 7.9%. This sample stems from a study of blood T cells in healthy people across ages. The overall study: Capture by template switching was about one barcoded beta molecule per two T cells.

The ends were cut back, 5 bases at V and 11 bases at J, with 15 bases in the middle. The CDR3 is made up of 12 amino acids. General study points: The diversity estimates, figures obtained from one million T cells, were considered underestimates.

The source material was blood. The receptor was isolated from a woman aged 18-30 years in good health. The chain has TRBV12-3 or TRBV12-4 and TRBJ2-5; tentatively, D is TRBD1 or TRBD2 (5 bases each). In DNA form, the CDR3 reads TGTGCCAGCAGTCCCTCAGGGAGCCAGCAGTACTTC. Protein product: CASSPSGSQQYF.